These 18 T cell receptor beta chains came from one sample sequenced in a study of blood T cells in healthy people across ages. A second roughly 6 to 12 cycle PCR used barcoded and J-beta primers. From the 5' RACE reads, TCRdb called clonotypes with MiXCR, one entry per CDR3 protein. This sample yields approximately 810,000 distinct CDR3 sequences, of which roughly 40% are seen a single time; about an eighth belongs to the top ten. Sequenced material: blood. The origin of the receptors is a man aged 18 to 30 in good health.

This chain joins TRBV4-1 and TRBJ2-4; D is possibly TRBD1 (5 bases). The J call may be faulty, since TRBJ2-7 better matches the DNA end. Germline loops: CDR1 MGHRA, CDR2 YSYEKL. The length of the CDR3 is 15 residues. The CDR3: CASSQAASGFSEQYF. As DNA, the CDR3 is TGCGCCAGCAGCCAAGCGGCCTCAGGGTTTAGCGAGCAGTACTTC.

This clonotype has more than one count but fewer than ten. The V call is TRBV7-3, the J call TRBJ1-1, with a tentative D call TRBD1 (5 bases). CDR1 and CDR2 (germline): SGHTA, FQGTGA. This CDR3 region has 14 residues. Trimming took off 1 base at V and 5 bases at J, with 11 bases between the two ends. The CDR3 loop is CASSLNRFITEAFF. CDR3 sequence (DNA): TGTGCCAGCAGCTTAAACAGGTTTATTACTGAAGCTTTCTTT.

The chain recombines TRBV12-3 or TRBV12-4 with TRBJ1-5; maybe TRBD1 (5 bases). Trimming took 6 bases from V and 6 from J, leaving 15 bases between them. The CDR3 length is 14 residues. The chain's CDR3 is CASSSTVSGQPQHF. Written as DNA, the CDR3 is TGTGCCAGCAGCTCGACAGTATCGGGTCAGCCCCAGCATTTT.

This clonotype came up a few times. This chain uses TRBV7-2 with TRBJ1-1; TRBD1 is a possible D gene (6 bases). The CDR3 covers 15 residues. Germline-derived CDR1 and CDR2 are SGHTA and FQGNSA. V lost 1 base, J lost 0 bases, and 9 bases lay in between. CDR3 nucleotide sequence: TGTGCCAGCAGCTTAGGAGGACAGCTGAACACTGAAGCTTTCTTT. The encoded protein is CASSLGGQLNTEAFF.

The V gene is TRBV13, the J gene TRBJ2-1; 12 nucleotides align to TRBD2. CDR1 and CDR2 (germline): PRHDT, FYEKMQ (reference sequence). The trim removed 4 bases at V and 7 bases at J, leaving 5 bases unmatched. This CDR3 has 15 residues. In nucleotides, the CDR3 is TGTGCCAGCAGCTCTAGCGGGAGGGCTGGGAATGAGCAGTTCTTC. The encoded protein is CASSSSGRAGNEQFF.

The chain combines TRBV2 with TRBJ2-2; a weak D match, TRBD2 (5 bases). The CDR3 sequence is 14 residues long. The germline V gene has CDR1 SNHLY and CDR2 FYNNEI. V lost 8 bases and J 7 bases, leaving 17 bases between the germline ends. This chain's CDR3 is CASGIRTGGGELFF. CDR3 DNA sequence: TGTGCCAGCGGCATCAGGACTGGCGGCGGGGAGCTGTTTTTT.

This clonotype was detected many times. CDR3 sequence (DNA): TGCAGTGCTAGAGACCCGACTACCTACAATGAGCAGTTCTTC. Translated, it gives CSARDPTTYNEQFF. The chain links TRBV20-1 to TRBJ2-1, with D perhaps matching TRBD2 (5 bases). Germline loops: CDR1 DFQATT, CDR2 SNEGSKA (reference sequence). The V and J ends lost 0 bases and 2 bases respectively, with 8 bases between them. The CDR3 runs 14 residues.

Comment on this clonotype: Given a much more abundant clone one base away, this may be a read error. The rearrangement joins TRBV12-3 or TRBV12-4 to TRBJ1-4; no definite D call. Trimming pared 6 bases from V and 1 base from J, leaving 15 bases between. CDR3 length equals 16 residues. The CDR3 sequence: CASSSRVDGTNEKLFF. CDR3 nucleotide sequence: TGTGCCAGCAGCTCCCGGGTTGACGGAACTAATGAAAAACTGTTTTTT.

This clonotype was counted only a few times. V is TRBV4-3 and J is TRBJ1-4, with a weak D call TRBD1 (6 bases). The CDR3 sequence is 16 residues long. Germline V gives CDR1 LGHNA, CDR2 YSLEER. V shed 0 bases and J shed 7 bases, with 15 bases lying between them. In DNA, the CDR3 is TGCGCCAGCAGCCAAGATCCGGGCAGGGGATTTGAAAAACTGTTTTTT. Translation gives CASSQDPGRGFEKLFF.

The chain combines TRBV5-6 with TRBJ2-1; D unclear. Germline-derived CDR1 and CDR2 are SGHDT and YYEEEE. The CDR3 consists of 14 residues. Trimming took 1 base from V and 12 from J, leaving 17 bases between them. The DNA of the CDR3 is TGTGCCAGCAGCTTGTTTTCCCGCAGTTGGGGGCAGTTCTTC. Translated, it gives CASSLFSRSWGQFF.

Here the CDR3 reads CASSHTGAGTGELFF. CDR3 bases: TGTGCCAGCAGCCACACCGGGGCGGGCACCGGGGAGCTGTTTTTT. J is TRBJ2-2 and V is TRBV7-2; D is perhaps TRBD1 or TRBD2 (5 bases each). Looked up from germline, CDR1 is SGHTA and CDR2 is FQGNSA. The V and J ends lost 5 bases and 4 bases respectively, with 14 bases between them. CDR3 length equals 15 residues.

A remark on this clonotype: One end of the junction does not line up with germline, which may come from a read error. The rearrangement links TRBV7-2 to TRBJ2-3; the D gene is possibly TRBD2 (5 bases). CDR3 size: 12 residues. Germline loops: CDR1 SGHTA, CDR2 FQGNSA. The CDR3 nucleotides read TGTGCCACTCTCCGGGGTGGGGATACACAGTATTTT. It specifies CATLRGGDTQYF.

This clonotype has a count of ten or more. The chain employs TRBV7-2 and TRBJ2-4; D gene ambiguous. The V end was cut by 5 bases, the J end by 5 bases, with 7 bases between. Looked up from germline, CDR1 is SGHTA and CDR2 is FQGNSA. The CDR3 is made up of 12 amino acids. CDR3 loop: CASSTSENIQYF. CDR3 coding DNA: TGTGCCAGCAGCACTTCAGAAAACATTCAGTACTTC.

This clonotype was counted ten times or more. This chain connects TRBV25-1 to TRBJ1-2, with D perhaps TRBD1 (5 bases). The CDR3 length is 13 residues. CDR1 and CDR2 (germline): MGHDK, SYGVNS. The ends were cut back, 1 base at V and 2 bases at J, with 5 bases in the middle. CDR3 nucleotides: TGTGCCAGCAGTGAATGGGGCAACTATGGCTACACCTTC. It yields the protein CASSEWGNYGYTF.

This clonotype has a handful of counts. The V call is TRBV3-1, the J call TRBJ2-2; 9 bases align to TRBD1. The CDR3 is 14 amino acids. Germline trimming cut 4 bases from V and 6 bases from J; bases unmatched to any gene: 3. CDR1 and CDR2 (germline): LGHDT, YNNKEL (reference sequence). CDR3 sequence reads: CASSPRTGAGELFF. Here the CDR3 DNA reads TGTGCCAGCAGCCCTAGGACAGGGGCCGGGGAGCTGTTTTTT.

CDR3 sequence: CASSLRRRDNEQFF. The CDR3, as DNA: TGTGCCAGCAGCTTGCGACGCAGGGACAATGAGCAGTTCTTC. This rearrangement joins TRBV7-2 to TRBJ2-1, with D possibly being TRBD1 (5 bases). The CDR3 spans 14 residues. Looked up from germline, CDR1 is SGHTA and CDR2 is FQGNSA. Between the trimmed V and J ends, which lost 3 bases and 5 bases, there was a span of 11 bases.

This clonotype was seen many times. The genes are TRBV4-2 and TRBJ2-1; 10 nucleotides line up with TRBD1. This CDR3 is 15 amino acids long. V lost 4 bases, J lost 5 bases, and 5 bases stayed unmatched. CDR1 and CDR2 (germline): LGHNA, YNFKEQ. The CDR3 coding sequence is TGTGCCAGCAGCCGCCGGGACAGGGGAGACAATGAGCAGTTCTTC. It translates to CASSRRDRGDNEQFF.

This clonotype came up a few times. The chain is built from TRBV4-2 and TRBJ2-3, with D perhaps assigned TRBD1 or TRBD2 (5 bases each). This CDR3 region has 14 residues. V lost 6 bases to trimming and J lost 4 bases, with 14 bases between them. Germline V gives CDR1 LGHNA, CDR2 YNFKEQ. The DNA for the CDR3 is TGTGCCAGCAGTCTACGGGGCGAGGCAGATACGCAGTATTTT. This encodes CASSLRGEADTQYF.